The rows below give T cell receptor beta chains drawn from one sample of a study of cytomegalovirus exposure and HLA in healthy donors. Libraries were prepared by immunoSEQ multiplex PCR; TCRdb keeps only in-frame clonotypes and omits some of them. The sample shows 100,000 to 150,000 clones, approximately 80% of them seen only once. Sequencing was carried out using PBMCs. The receptors derive from a man in his late teens or twenties in good health and CMV-seronegative. The CDR3 runs from the conserved cysteine through the conserved F or W. D genes are given only for firm matches. Size is stated for part of the rows, as once, few or many counts, or as a class when the clone is expanded.

J: TRBJ2-3; V: TRBV6-5; size: NA; D: NA; DNA: TGTGCCAGCAGTTACTCGACAGCCACAGATACGCAGTATTTT; CDR3: CASSYSTATDTQYF
J: TRBJ2-6; V: TRBV7-3; size: NA; D: NA; DNA: TGTGCCAGCAGCTTACGGGACACCACCTCTGGGGCCAACGTCCTGACTTTC; CDR3: CASSLRDTTSGANVLTF
J: TRBJ2-1; V: TRBV30; size: NA; D: TRBD2; DNA: TGTGCCTGGAGGACAGGGATTATAGCGGGGGGGCTCAATGAGCAGTTCTTC; CDR3: CAWRTGIIAGGLNEQFF
J: TRBJ1-1; V: TRBV28; size: NA; D: TRBD1; DNA: TGTGCCAGCAGTTCTCCCCGGGACAGGGTGGGCACTGAAGCTTTCTTT; CDR3: CASSSPRDRVGTEAFF
J: TRBJ2-2; V: TRBV29-1; size: once; D: NA; DNA: TGCAGCGTTGAACAGGGGAACACCGGGGAGCTGTTTTTT; CDR3: CSVEQGNTGELFF
J: TRBJ2-7; V: TRBV7-9; size: NA; D: NA; DNA: TGTGCCAGCAGCGGGACTTACGAGCAGTACTTC; CDR3: CASSGTYEQYF
J: TRBJ2-4; V: TRBV7-9; size: NA; D: TRBD2; DNA: TGTGCCAGCAGCTCATGGGGGGGGGAAAACATTCAGTACTTC; CDR3: CASSSWGGENIQYF
J: TRBJ1-2; V: TRBV29-1; size: NA; D: NA; DNA: TGCAGTGCCGGACAGAGCACCTATGGCTACACCTTC; CDR3: CSAGQSTYGYTF
J: TRBJ1-3; V: TRBV18; size: once; D: NA; DNA: TGTGCCAGCTCACTAGGACAAGCCTCTGGAAACACCATATATTTT; CDR3: CASSLGQASGNTIYF
J: TRBJ1-1; V: TRBV27; size: once; D: NA; DNA: TGTGCCAGCAGTTTATTAGTAGGAGTGAGCACTGAAGCTTTCTTT; CDR3: CASSLLVGVSTEAFF
J: TRBJ2-5; V: TRBV5-1; size: NA; D: NA; DNA: TGCGCCAGCAGCTTTAGTCGAGAGACCCAGTACTTC; CDR3: CASSFSRETQYF
J: TRBJ1-1; V: TRBV4-3; size: NA; D: NA; DNA: TGCGCCAGCAGCCTTAGTCTGAACACTGAAGCTTTCTTT; CDR3: CASSLSLNTEAFF
J: TRBJ1-1; V: TRBV2; size: NA; D: TRBD1; DNA: TGTGCCAGCGGGACAGGGACGAACACTGAAGCTTTCTTT; CDR3: CASGTGTNTEAFF
J: TRBJ2-3; V: TRBV4-3; size: NA; D: TRBD1; DNA: TGCGCCAGCAGCCGGGGACAGACGACAGATACGCAGTATTTT; CDR3: CASSRGQTTDTQYF
J: TRBJ1-2; V: TRBV19; size: NA; D: TRBD1; DNA: TGTGCCAGTAGTCCAAGTTTGGGACAGCGCTACACCTTC; CDR3: CASSPSLGQRYTF
J: TRBJ2-1; V: TRBV5-6; size: NA; D: NA; DNA: TGTGCCAGCAGCTTGTTAGAGGGCACCTCCTACAATGAGCAGTTCTTC; CDR3: CASSLLEGTSYNEQFF
J: TRBJ1-5; V: TRBV10-2; size: NA; D: NA; DNA: TGCGCCAGCAGTGAGTCTGGGGGAGGTCAGCCCCAGCATTTT; CDR3: CASSESGGGQPQHF
J: TRBJ1-2; V: TRBV30; size: NA; D: NA; DNA: TGTGCCTGGAATTACCGGGCTAACTATGGCTACACCTTC; CDR3: CAWNYRANYGYTF
J: TRBJ1-1; V: TRBV15; size: NA; D: TRBD1; DNA: TGTGCCACCAGCAGAGACAGGGGGCCAACTGAAGCTTTCTTT; CDR3: CATSRDRGPTEAFF
J: TRBJ1-4; V: TRBV28; size: NA; D: NA; DNA: TGTGCCAGCAGTTTCCGTAGTTTAGGGGCAACTAATGAAAAACTGTTTTTT; CDR3: CASSFRSLGATNEKLFF
J: TRBJ1-5; V: TRBV6-6; size: NA; D: NA; DNA: TGTGCCAGCAGTTACGCGGGGGATAGCAATCAGCCCCAGCATTTT; CDR3: CASSYAGDSNQPQHF
J: TRBJ1-3; V: TRBV30; size: NA; D: NA; DNA: TGTGCCTGGAGTGGAGGGGGTTCTGGAAACACCATATATTTT; CDR3: CAWSGGGSGNTIYF
J: TRBJ1-1; V: TRBV5-1; size: NA; D: NA; DNA: TGCGCCAGCAGCTTGGCCACCGGGACAAGTCCGGGGGGTGAAGCTTTCTTT; CDR3: CASSLATGTSPGGEAFF
J: TRBJ1-5; V: TRBV6-6; size: NA; D: NA; DNA: TGTGCCAGCAGCGCCGGGACTCTAAATCAGCCCCAGCATTTT; CDR3: CASSAGTLNQPQHF
J: TRBJ1-2; V: TRBV9; size: NA; D: TRBD1; DNA: TGTGCCAGCAGCGTAGGGACAGGGGGAGGTTATGGCTACACCTTC; CDR3: CASSVGTGGGYGYTF
J: TRBJ2-3; V: TRBV9; size: NA; D: TRBD2; DNA: TGTGCCAGCAGCCCCCAGACTAGCGGAGGCCCAGATACGCAGTATTTT; CDR3: CASSPQTSGGPDTQYF
J: TRBJ2-5; V: TRBV7-6; size: NA; D: NA; DNA: TGTGCCAGCAGCTTAGCGTTCGGGTCCGAGACCCAGTACTTC; CDR3: CASSLAFGSETQYF
J: TRBJ2-1; V: TRBV10-3; size: NA; D: NA; DNA: TGTGCCATCAGCACAGGCAAGGGTAGAGACAATGAGCAGTTCTTC; CDR3: CAISTGKGRDNEQFF
J: TRBJ2-7; V: TRBV7-9; size: NA; D: NA; DNA: TGTGCCAGCAGCCCCCCCGGGGGCTACGAGCAGTACTTC; CDR3: CASSPPGGYEQYF
J: TRBJ2-3; V: TRBV27; size: NA; D: TRBD2; DNA: TGTGCCAGCAGTTACCCCCTTGCGGGGGGGGTAGATACGCAGTATTTT; CDR3: CASSYPLAGGVDTQYF
J: TRBJ1-1; V: TRBV4-1; size: NA; D: NA; DNA: TGCGCCAGCAGCCCCACGGAAACAGGGTCCGCTGAAGCTTTCTTT; CDR3: CASSPTETGSAEAFF
J: TRBJ1-5; V: TRBV28; size: NA; D: TRBD1; DNA: TGTGCCAGCAGTCCATGGCTACAGGGGGCCAATCAGCCCCAGCATTTT; CDR3: CASSPWLQGANQPQHF
J: TRBJ2-7; V: TRBV6-5; size: NA; D: NA; DNA: TGTGCCAGCAGTTCCCCGGCAGGCCAGCCCTACGAGCAGTACTTC; CDR3: CASSSPAGQPYEQYF
J: TRBJ2-5; V: TRBV29-1; size: NA; D: NA; DNA: TGCAGCGTCACCGACCTGTTTTTTTCGATTGTTCCAGGCGAGACCCAGTACTTC; CDR3: CSVTDLFFSIVPGETQYF
J: TRBJ2-5; V: TRBV9; size: NA; D: NA; DNA: TGTGCCAGCAACCGGGGTGGAGAGACCCAGTACTTC; CDR3: CASNRGGETQYF
J: TRBJ2-7; V: TRBV10-2; size: NA; D: TRBD1; DNA: TGCGCCAGCAGTGAGGGGACAGGTTACGAGCAGTACTTC; CDR3: CASSEGTGYEQYF
J: TRBJ1-5; V: TRBV19; size: NA; D: TRBD1; DNA: TGTGCCAGTAGCATGGGTAACACAGGGGGACGCAATCAGCCCCAGCATTTT; CDR3: CASSMGNTGGRNQPQHF
J: TRBJ1-6; V: TRBV19; size: NA; D: NA; DNA: TGTGCCAGTAGTATCGGACAGCTCCTCAATTCACCCCTCCACTTT; CDR3: CASSIGQLLNSPLHF
J: TRBJ1-1; V: TRBV9; size: NA; D: TRBD1; DNA: TGTGCCAGCAGCGCCGGACAGGGGACCACTGAAGCTTTCTTT; CDR3: CASSAGQGTTEAFF
J: TRBJ2-5; V: TRBV13; size: NA; D: NA; DNA: TGTGCCAGCAGCCCCGAGGGGTCAGGGAGGGAGACCCAGTACTTC; CDR3: CASSPEGSGRETQYF
J: TRBJ2-1; V: TRBV5-1; size: NA; D: NA; DNA: TGCGCCAGCAGCTTGGCAGTTTACAATGAGCAGTTCTTC; CDR3: CASSLAVYNEQFF
J: TRBJ2-5; V: TRBV5-1; size: NA; D: NA; DNA: TGCGCCAGCAGGGAAACAGGGTCCCGGGAAGAGACCCAGTACTTC; CDR3: CASRETGSREETQYF
J: TRBJ2-7; V: TRBV13; size: NA; D: NA; DNA: TGTGCCAGCAGCTTGTCCAGGGCCTACGAGCAGTACTTC; CDR3: CASSLSRAYEQYF
J: TRBJ2-5; V: TRBV10-2; size: NA; D: NA; DNA: TGCGCCACAGATCCAGGGACAAAAGAGACCCAGTACTTC; CDR3: CATDPGTKETQYF
J: TRBJ2-3; V: TRBV28; size: once; D: TRBD2; DNA: TGTGCCAGCAACTCTAGGCGGGGAGGGCATAAAGCAGATACGCAGTATTTT; CDR3: CASNSRRGGHKADTQYF
J: TRBJ1-2; V: TRBV6-1; size: NA; D: NA; DNA: TGTGCCAGCAGTGAATCTATGGACATATTTTTCTATGGCTACACCTTC; CDR3: CASSESMDIFFYGYTF
J: TRBJ2-7; V: TRBV11-2; size: NA; D: NA; DNA: TGTGCCAGCAGCCCGGGGGTCCACGAGCAGTACTTC; CDR3: CASSPGVHEQYF